This entry describes one T cell receptor (beta chain). Its cognate antigen is unknown. The limits of the CDR3 on the DNA are not certain, so only TCRdb's listed CDR3 is given. Assay: immunoSEQ multiplex PCR; the TCRdb copy retains only in-frame clones and omits some. This table holds roughly 120,000 clones, around nine tenths found once. The CDR3 sequence runs 13 residues, both termini included. Germline loops: CDR1 MDHEN, CDR2 SYDVKM. The data were taken from a study of T cell responses to AZD1222 COVID-19 vaccine. Study-level information: Pooling was applied to second doses at about 4 or about 12 weeks. General study points: Spike-specific TCR repertoires showed rising breadth and depth after two AZD1222 doses. Samples come after the peak T cell response, not at day 14. Baseline serology detected seropositivity in only a handful of AZD1222 recipients.

V is TRBV28 and J is TRBJ1-2. This clonotype was sampled from an adult in good health. The sequences come from peripheral blood, collected on day 0 of AZD1222 vaccination. The CDR3 region is CASSFGAGYGYTF.